Each of the 10 T cell receptor beta chains below was sequenced from the same sample in a study of kidney transplant recipient with SARS-CoV-2 infection. TCRdb reanalysed the reads using MiXCR and keeps one entry per CDR3 protein. Of 200,000 to 300,000 distinct CDR3 sequences in the sample, around 26% were seen once. The material was a blood sample, obtained at baseline and on day 111 from a kidney transplant recipient. These receptors originate from a male patient aged 30 to 39 who had COVID-19 and was a kidney transplant recipient. Some T cells may have originated in the graft donor.

This clonotype was found many times. It is unclear where the CDR3 begins or ends on the DNA, so no DNA is shown, and the CDR3 is as TCRdb lists it. The chain combines TRBV7-5 with TRBJ1-2. TRBV7-5 is a recognized pseudogene. The CDR3 adds up to 19 amino acids, both ends counted. CDR3 in amino acids: CISVPESRIEVGKTYGYTF.

The sample holds many counts of this clonotype. J is TRBJ1-2 and V is TRBV6-8; D unclear. V dropped 5 bases and J dropped 4 bases, with 23 bases sitting between them. From germline, CDR1 is MNHGY and CDR2 SAAAGT. CDR3 length equals 17 residues. This CDR3 reads CASSTFIRSRKTYGYTF. The CDR3 coding sequence is TGTGCCAGCAGTACGTTTATACGCTCTAGAAAGACCTATGGCTACACCTTC.

This clonotype was observed many times. The chain employs TRBV5-1 and TRBJ2-2; D might be TRBD1 or TRBD2, each matching 5 bases. Trimming removed 4 bases at V and 7 bases at J, with 14 bases between. The germline V gene encodes CDR1 SGHRS and CDR2 YFSETQ. The CDR3 totals 14 residues. The CDR3 is CASSPGGGVGELFF. The DNA for the CDR3 is TGCGCCAGCAGCCCCGGTGGGGGTGTCGGGGAGCTGTTTTTT.

A note on this clonotype: This may arise from a read error, as a much more abundant clone is one base away. The rearrangement links TRBV6-1 to TRBJ1-2; D remains ambiguous. V lost 5 bases, J lost 6 bases, and 25 bases lay in between. CDR3 size: 17 residues. Germline V gene lookup returns CDR1 MNHNS and CDR2 SASEGT. The CDR3 here is CASSRIRECRKTHGYTF. The CDR3 bases are TGTGCCAGCAGTAGGATTCGGGAATGTAGAAAGACCCATGGCTACACCTTC.

This clonotype appeared many times. The chain links TRBV27 to TRBJ1-6, with a possible D match to TRBD1 (6 bases). CDR3 length equals 14 residues. Germline lookup yields CDR1 MNHEY and CDR2 SMNVEV (reference sequence). V lost 8 bases and J 10 bases, leaving 18 bases between the germline ends. The CDR3 protein is CASHKGGGGSPLHF. CDR3 nucleotides: TGTGCCAGCCATAAGGGGGGGGGCGGATCACCCCTCCACTTT.

This clonotype was seen ten or more times. The chain recombines TRBV2 with TRBJ2-1; TRBD2 might be the D (6 bases). Germline V gene sequence: CDR1 SNHLY, CDR2 FYNNEI. The CDR3 has 11 residues. The V and J ends lost 8 bases and 7 bases respectively, with 9 bases between them. CDR3 region: CASGTENEQFF. Here the CDR3 DNA reads TGTGCCAGCGGGACTGAAAATGAGCAGTTCTTC.

This clonotype turned up a few times. The gene calls are TRBV5-4 and TRBJ2-1, with 7 bases identical to TRBD2. The trim removed 4 bases at V and 2 bases at J, leaving 12 bases unmatched. CDR3 length: 17 residues. Per germline, CDR1 SGHNT and CDR2 YYREEE (reference sequence). The CDR3 loop is CASSPPWERDPYNEQFF. CDR3 sequence (DNA): TGTGCCAGCAGCCCTCCCTGGGAGCGGGATCCCTACAATGAGCAGTTCTTC. Full variable domain (outside the CDR3, taken from reference TRBV5-4 and TRBJ2-1): ETGVTQSPTHLIKTRGQQVTLRCSSQSGHNTVSWYQQALGQGPQFIFQYYREEENGRGNFPPRFSGLQFPNYSSELNVNALELDDSALYLCASSPPWERDPYNEQFFGPGTRLTVL.

This clonotype was counted ten times or more. The J gene is TRBJ1-1, the V gene TRBV3-1, with D uncertain. Germline CDR1 reads LGHDT; CDR2 reads YNNKEL (reference sequence). Trimming stripped 5 bases from V and 4 bases from J, with 23 bases between. This CDR3 has 17 residues. The CDR3 protein is CASSSTTPISIRTEAFF. For the CDR3, the DNA is TGTGCCAGCAGCTCTACCACTCCCATTTCAATTCGCACTGAAGCTTTCTTT.

As concerns this clonotype: A read error may explain this, as a much larger clone is one base away. The chain joins TRBV6-5 to TRBJ1-2, with D possibly matching TRBD1 (5 bases). The CDR3 is made up of 17 amino acids. CDR1 MNHEY and CDR2 SVGAGI come from the germline V gene. Trimming stripped 5 bases from V and 4 bases from J, with 23 bases between. The chain's CDR3 is CASSRGFSMRKAYGYTF. The CDR3 bases are TGTGCCAGCAGTAGGGGTTTCTCTATGCGAAAGGCCTATGGCTACACCTTC.

This clonotype showed up many times. CDR3 sequence: CASSQDLRSGANVLTF. The CDR3 nucleotides are TGCGCCAGCAGCCAAGATCTGCGCTCTGGGGCCAACGTCCTGACTTTC. The chain is built from TRBV4-3 and TRBJ2-6, with unresolved D. The CDR3 runs to 16 residues. Germline CDR1 reads LGHNA; CDR2 reads YSLEER. Deletions cut 0 bases from V and 0 bases from J, with 6 bases between.